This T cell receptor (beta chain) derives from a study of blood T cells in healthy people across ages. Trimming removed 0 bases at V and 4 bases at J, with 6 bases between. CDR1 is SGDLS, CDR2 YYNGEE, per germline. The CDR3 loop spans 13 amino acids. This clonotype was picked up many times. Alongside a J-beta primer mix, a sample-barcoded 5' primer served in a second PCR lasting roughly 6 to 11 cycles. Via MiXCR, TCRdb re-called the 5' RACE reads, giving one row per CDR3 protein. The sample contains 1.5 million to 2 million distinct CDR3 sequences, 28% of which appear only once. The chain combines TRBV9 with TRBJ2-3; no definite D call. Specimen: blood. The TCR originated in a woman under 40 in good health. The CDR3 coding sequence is TGTGCCAGCAGCGTAGGAGTAGCAGATACGCAGTATTTT. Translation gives CASSVGVADTQYF.